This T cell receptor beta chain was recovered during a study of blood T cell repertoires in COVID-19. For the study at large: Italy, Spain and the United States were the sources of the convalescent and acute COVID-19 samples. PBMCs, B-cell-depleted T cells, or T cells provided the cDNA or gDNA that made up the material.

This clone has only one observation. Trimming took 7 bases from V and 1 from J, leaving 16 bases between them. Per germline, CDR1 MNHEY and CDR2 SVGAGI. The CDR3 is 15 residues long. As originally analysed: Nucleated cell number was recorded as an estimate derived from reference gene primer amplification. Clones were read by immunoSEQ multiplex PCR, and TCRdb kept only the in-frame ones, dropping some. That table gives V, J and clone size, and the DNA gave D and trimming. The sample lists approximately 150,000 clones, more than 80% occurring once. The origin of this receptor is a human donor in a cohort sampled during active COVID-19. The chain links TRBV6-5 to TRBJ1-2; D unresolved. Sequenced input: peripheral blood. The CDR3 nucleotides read TGTGCCAGCATTCCTAAACCCGGGGTTAACTATGGCTACACCTTC. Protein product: CASIPKPGVNYGYTF.